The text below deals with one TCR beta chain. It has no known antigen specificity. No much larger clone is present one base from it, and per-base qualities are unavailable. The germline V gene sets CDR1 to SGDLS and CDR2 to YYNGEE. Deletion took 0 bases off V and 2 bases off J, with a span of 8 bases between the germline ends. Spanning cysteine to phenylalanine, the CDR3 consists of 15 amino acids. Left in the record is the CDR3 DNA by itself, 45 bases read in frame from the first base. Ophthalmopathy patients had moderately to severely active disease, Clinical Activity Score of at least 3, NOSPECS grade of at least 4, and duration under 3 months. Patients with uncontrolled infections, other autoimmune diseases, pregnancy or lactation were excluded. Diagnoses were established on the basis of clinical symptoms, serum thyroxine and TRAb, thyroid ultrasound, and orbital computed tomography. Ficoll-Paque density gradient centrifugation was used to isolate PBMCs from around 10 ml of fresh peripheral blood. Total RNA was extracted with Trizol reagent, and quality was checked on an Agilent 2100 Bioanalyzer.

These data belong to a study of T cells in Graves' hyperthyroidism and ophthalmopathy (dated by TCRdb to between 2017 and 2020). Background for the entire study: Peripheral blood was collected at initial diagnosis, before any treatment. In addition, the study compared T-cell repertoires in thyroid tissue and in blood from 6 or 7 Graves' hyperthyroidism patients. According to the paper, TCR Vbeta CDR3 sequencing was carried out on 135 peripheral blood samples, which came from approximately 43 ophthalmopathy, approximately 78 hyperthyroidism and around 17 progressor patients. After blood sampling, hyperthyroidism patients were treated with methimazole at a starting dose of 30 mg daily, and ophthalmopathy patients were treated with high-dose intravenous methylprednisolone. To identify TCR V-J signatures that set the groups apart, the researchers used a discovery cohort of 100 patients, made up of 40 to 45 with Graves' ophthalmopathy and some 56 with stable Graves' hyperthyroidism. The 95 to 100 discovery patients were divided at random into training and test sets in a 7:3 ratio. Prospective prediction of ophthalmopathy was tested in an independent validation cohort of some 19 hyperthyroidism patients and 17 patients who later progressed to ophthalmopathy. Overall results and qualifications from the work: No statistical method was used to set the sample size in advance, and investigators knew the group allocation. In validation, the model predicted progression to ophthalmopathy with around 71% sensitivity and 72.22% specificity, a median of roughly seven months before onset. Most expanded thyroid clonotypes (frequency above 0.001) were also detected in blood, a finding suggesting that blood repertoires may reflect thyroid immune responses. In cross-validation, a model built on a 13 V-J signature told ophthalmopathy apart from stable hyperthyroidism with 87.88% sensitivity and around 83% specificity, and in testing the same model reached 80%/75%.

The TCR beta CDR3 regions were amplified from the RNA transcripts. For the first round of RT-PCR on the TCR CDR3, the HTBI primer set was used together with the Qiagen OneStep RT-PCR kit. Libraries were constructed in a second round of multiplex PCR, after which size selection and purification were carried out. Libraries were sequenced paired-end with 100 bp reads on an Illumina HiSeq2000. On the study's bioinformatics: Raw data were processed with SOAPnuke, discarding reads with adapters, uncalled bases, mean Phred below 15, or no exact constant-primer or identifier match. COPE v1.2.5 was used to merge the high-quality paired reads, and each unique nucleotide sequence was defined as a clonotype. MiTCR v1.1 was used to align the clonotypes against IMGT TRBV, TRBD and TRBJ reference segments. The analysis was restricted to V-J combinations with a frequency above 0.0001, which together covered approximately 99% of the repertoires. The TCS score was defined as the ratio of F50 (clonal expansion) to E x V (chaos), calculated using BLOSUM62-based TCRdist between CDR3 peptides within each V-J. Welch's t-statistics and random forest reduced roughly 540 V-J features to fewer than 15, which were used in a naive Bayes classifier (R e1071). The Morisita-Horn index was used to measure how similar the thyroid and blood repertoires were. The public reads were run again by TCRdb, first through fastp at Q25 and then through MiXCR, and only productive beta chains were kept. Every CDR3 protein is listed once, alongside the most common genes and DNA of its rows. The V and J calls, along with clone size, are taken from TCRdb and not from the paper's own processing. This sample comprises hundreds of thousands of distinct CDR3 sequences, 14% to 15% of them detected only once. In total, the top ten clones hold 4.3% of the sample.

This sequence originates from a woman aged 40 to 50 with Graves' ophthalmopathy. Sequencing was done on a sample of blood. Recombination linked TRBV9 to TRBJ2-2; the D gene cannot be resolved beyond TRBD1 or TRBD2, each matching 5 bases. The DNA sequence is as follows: TGTGCCAGCAGCGTAGGAGGGGCTAACACCGGGGAGCTGTTTTTT. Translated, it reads CASSVGGANTGELFF.